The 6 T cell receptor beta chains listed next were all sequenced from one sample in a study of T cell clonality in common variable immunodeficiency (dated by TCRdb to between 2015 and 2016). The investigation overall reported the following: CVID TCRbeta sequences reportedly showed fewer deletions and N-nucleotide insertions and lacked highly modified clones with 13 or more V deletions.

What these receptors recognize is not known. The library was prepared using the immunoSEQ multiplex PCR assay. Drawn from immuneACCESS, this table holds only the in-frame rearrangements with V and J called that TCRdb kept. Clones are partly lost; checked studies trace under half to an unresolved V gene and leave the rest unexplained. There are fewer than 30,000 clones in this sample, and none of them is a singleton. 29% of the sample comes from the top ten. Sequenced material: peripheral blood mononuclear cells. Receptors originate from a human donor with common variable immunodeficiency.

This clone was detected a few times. CDR3 amino acids: CASSALQGGYDSPLHF. The sequenced CDR3 bases are TGTGCCAGCAGTGCCCTACAGGGGGGATATGATTCACCC. V usage is TRBV6-2 or TRBV6-3 and J usage is TRBJ1-6; 8 positions match TRBD1. The missing CDR3 end, 3 residues past where the read stops, is filled in from the germline J gene. The J segment lost 8 bases and the V segment lost 5 bases, leaving 11 bases of the junction unmatched. Looked up from germline, CDR1 is MNHEY and CDR2 is SVGEGT. The CDR3 is 16 amino acids.

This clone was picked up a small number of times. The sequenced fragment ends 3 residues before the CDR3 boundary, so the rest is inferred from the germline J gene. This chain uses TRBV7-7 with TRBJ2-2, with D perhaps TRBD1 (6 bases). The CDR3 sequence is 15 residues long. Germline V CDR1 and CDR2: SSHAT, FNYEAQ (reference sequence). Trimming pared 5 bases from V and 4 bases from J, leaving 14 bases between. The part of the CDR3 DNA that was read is TGTGCCAGCAGCCTCGCATCAGGGGTCACCGGGGAG. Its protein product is CASSLASGVTGE. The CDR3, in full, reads CASSLASGVTGELFF.

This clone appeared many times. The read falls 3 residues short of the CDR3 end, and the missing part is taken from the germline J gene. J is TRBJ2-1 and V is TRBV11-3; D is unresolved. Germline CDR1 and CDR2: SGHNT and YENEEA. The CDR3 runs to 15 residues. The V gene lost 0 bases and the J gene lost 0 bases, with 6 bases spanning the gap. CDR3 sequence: CASSLESSSYNEQFF. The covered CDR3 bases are TGTGCCAGCAGCTTAGAATCTAGCTCCTACAATGAG.

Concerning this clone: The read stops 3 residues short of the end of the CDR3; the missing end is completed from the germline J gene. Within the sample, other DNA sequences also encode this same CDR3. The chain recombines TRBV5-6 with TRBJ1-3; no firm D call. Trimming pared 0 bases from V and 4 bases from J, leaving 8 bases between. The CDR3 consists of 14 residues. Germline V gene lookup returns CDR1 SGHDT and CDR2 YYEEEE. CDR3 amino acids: CASSLEAVGNTIYF. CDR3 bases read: TGTGCCAGCAGCTTGGAGGCGGTGGGAAACACC.

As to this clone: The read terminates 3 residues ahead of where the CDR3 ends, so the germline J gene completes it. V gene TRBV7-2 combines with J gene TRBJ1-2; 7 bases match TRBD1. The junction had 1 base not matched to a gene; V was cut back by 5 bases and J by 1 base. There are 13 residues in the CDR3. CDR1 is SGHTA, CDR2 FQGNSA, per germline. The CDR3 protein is CASSRDSNYGYTF. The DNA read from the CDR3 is TGTGCCAGCAGCCGGGACAGTAACTATGGC.

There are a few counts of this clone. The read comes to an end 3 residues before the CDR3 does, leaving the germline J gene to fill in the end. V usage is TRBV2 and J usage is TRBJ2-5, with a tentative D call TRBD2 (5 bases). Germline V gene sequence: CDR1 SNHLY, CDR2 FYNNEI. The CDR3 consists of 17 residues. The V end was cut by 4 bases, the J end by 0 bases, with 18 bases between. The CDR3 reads CASSGTARGKYQETQYF. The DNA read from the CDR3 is TGTGCCAGCAGTGGGACTGCCCGGGGAAAGTACCAAGAGACC.